The 18 T cell receptor beta chains listed next were all sequenced from one sample in a study of T cell changes during pregnancy in multiple sclerosis. Libraries were prepared by immunoSEQ multiplex PCR; TCRdb keeps only in-frame clonotypes and omits some of them. The top ten clones hold approximately 1.1% of a sample with about 54,000 clones, 91% of them seen once. The sample here was peripheral blood, taken after pregnancy. These receptors were collected from a female donor in good health, enrolled as a control in a pregnancy study.

This clone was counted a single time. The chain is built from TRBV27 and TRBJ2-5, with 8 bases matching TRBD2. Germline V CDR1 and CDR2: MNHEY, SMNVEV (reference sequence). The V and J ends lost 4 bases and 1 base, in that order; junction bases with no gene match: 5. This CDR3 contains 15 residues. CDR3 coding DNA: TGTGCCAGCAGTTCGATTAGCGGGGCCCAAGAGACCCAGTACTTC. Protein product: CASSSISGAQETQYF.

CDR3 in DNA: TGTGCCAGCAGCTTACAATCTAGCAATCAGCCCCAGCATTTT. Translating gives CASSLQSSNQPQHF. This chain joins TRBV7-2 and TRBJ1-5, with D unresolved. The germline V gene has CDR1 SGHTA and CDR2 FQGNSA. Trimming removed 2 bases from V and 0 bases from J, with 5 bases in between. The CDR3 totals 14 residues.

V gene TRBV2 combines with J gene TRBJ1-1; maybe TRBD1 (6 bases). Germline V lookup: CDR1 SNHLY, CDR2 FYNNEI. V dropped 3 bases and J dropped 7 bases, with 12 bases sitting between them. The CDR3 has 13 amino acids. CDR3 nucleotides: TGTGCCAGCAGTGACGGGACATTCTTTGAAGCTTTCTTT. It translates to CASSDGTFFEAFF.

J is TRBJ2-7 and V is TRBV10-2; 13 bases align to TRBD2. Germline V gene data show CDR1 as WSHSY and CDR2 as SAAADI. The CDR3 extends over 14 amino acids. V shed 4 bases and J 4 bases; nucleotides not matched to a gene: 1. DNA of the CDR3: TGCGCCAGCAGTGGGACTAGCGGGAGTTACGAGCAGTACTTC. Protein sequence: CASSGTSGSYEQYF.

V gene TRBV9 combines with J gene TRBJ2-1; 15 nucleotides agree with TRBD2. Trimming took 1 base from V and 7 from J; bases not matched to a gene: 12. Germline loops: CDR1 SGDLS, CDR2 YYNGEE. The CDR3 runs 19 residues. For the CDR3, the DNA is TGTGCCAGCAGCGTAAATCCAGGGACTAGCGGGAGGAGGGGGAATGAGCAGTTCTTC. This translates into CASSVNPGTSGRRGNEQFF.

The chain carries TRBV28 and TRBJ2-7; 11 bases align to TRBD2. Germline V lookup: CDR1 MDHEN, CDR2 SYDVKM. This CDR3 has 17 residues. After removal of 5 bases from V and 4 bases from J, the junction contained 13 bases not matched to a gene. CDR3: CASSQIAGGPRSYEQYF. The CDR3 DNA reads as TGTGCCAGCAGTCAGATAGCGGGAGGGCCAAGGAGTTACGAGCAGTACTTC.

The rearrangement joins TRBV4-2 to TRBJ1-2, with D unclear. The germline V gene has CDR1 LGHNA and CDR2 YNFKEQ. CDR3 size: 19 residues. V gave up 0 bases and J gave up 2 bases, with 22 bases separating them. CDR3 DNA: TGTGCCAGCAGCCAAGATGGAGGAAGTTCGGGTCGCGACAACTATGGCTACACCTTC. Translated, it gives CASSQDGGSSGRDNYGYTF.

The chain combines TRBV7-8 with TRBJ2-5, with D possibly matching TRBD2 (6 bases). Germline V gives CDR1 SGHVS, CDR2 FQNEAQ. The CDR3 length is 13 residues. Deletions cut 5 bases from V and 5 bases from J, with 12 bases between. CDR3 residues: CASSGSGGETQYF. The CDR3 DNA sequence: TGTGCCAGCAGCGGGAGCGGAGGGGAGACCCAGTACTTC.

The genes are TRBV2 and TRBJ2-7; D gene ambiguous. CDR3 length: 13 residues. With 6 bases removed from V and 2 bases from J, the gap between germline ends came to 11 bases. Germline CDR1 reads SNHLY; CDR2 reads FYNNEI. As DNA, the CDR3 is TGTGCCAGCAGCCCCCCTCTAGCCTACGAGCAGTACTTC. Its translation: CASSPPLAYEQYF.

The V gene is TRBV27, the J gene TRBJ1-3, with unresolved D. Looked up from germline, CDR1 is MNHEY and CDR2 is SMNVEV (reference sequence). Trimming cost V 3 bases and J 0 bases, with 6 bases left between them. CDR3 size: 14 residues. The CDR3 region is CASSLRSSGNTIYF. Written as DNA, the CDR3 is TGTGCCAGCAGTTTGAGGAGCTCTGGAAACACCATATATTTT.

This clone was observed a handful of times. The chain is built from TRBV19 and TRBJ1-6; TRBD1 aligns across 8 bases. CDR1 and CDR2 (germline): LNHDA, SQIVND (reference sequence). J was trimmed by 10 bases and V by 0 bases; bases with no gene match: 5. This CDR3 is 15 amino acids long. The CDR3 loop is CASSIDRGLVSPLHF. As DNA, the CDR3 is TGTGCCAGTAGTATAGACAGGGGGCTGGTCTCACCCCTCCACTTT. The entire variable domain, with the rest obtained from reference TRBV19 and TRBJ1-6, is as follows: DGGITQSPKYLFRKEGQNVTLSCEQNLNHDAMYWYRQDPGQGLRLIYYSQIVNDFQKGDIAEGYSVSREKKESFPLTVTSAQKNPTAFYLCASSIDRGLVSPLHFGNGTRLTVT.

This chain connects TRBV7-2 to TRBJ1-3; D is uncertain. The length of the CDR3 is 17 residues. Trimming cost V 1 base and J 4 bases, with 17 bases left between them. Germline V gene data show CDR1 as SGHTA and CDR2 as FQGNSA. Here the CDR3 DNA reads TGTGCCAGCAGCTTAGGATCCCGAACCCTGGCCGGAAACACCATATATTTT. Translation gives CASSLGSRTLAGNTIYF.

The chain uses TRBV7-8 and TRBJ2-3; 9 bases fit TRBD2. The CDR3 loop spans 18 amino acids. After removal of 1 base from V and 8 bases from J, the junction contained 16 bases not matched to a gene. Germline-derived CDR1 and CDR2 are SGHVS and FQNEAQ. The DNA of the CDR3 is TGTGCCAGCAGCTTAGAGTTCTTTAGCGGGGGCCCCCAGGGTACGCAGTATTTT. Its translation is CASSLEFFSGGPQGTQYF. Full variable domain (missing parts from reference TRBV7-8 and TRBJ2-3): GAGVSQSPRYKVAKRGQDVALRCDPISGHVSLFWYQQALGQGPEFLTYFQNEAQLDKSGLPSDRFFAERPEGSVSTLKIQRTQQEDSAVYLCASSLEFFSGGPQGTQYFGPGTRLTVL.

V and J are TRBV25-1 and TRBJ1-2; 10 positions match TRBD1. The CDR3 is made up of 16 amino acids. V was clipped by 3 bases and J by 6 bases; unmatched bases: 10. The germline gives CDR1 MGHDK, CDR2 SYGVNS. CDR3 sequence: CASSDFTGQGVDGYTF. DNA for the CDR3: TGTGCCAGCAGTGACTTTACCGGACAGGGGGTAGATGGCTACACCTTC.

The gene calls are TRBV7-9 and TRBJ1-3; the D gene is possibly TRBD1 (5 bases). Germline values: CDR1 SEHNR, CDR2 FQNEAQ (reference sequence). There are 14 residues in the CDR3. Trimming left V 3 bases short and J 5 bases short, with 11 bases between. CDR3 sequence reads: CASSLDKGRNTIYF. The CDR3 bases are TGTGCCAGCAGCTTGGACAAGGGAAGAAACACCATATATTTT.

The chain joins TRBV7-8 to TRBJ2-7; D unclear. The length of the CDR3 is 12 residues. V was clipped by 3 bases and J by 4 bases, with 7 bases between them. The germline CDR1 and CDR2 sequences are SGHVS and FQNEAQ. The DNA of the CDR3 is TGTGCCAGCAGCTTCAGCGAATACGAGCAGTACTTC. It encodes CASSFSEYEQYF.

Concerning this clone itself: Other DNA sequences within the sample encode an identical CDR3. This sequence joins TRBV9 and TRBJ1-1; D possibly corresponds to TRBD1 (5 bases). Germline-derived CDR1 and CDR2 are SGDLS and YYNGEE. There are 13 residues in the CDR3. Trimming took off 0 bases at V and 3 bases at J, with 6 bases between the two ends. For the CDR3, the DNA is TGTGCCAGCAGCGTAGCGGGGGACACTGAAGCTTTCTTT. It codes for CASSVAGDTEAFF.

The chain combines TRBV5-6 with TRBJ1-2, with D uncertain. Trimming removed 1 base from V and 7 bases from J, with 11 bases in between. Germline lookup yields CDR1 SGHDT and CDR2 YYEEEE. The CDR3 has 13 residues. CDR3: CASSLPPGPGYTF. CDR3 DNA sequence: TGTGCCAGCAGCTTGCCGCCGGGTCCTGGCTACACCTTC.